A selection of T cell receptor beta chains follows, all from one sample in a study of T cell repertoires in cytomegalovirus infection. Their antigens remain unidentified. TCRdb ran MiXCR on the reads and lists one entry per CDR3 protein. This repertoire shows about 830,000 distinct CDR3 sequences, 30% to 35% found once; its top ten account for 9.5% to 15%. The starting material was cultured CD8+ T cells from PBMCs, obtained from culture after CMV antigen stimulation. The receptors were sampled from a human donor in good health (CMV status not recorded). Some clones in this sample may be carry-over from other donors' samples. Each CDR3 is given with its conserved first and last residue. Fields, in order: clone size, J gene, D gene, V gene, CDR3 protein, CDR3 DNA. The D gene is left open where the match is weak. Clone size, where shown, is once, few, many, or a class for clones that have expanded.

clone size: NA
J gene: TRBJ2-7
D gene: TRBD1
V gene: TRBV19
CDR3 protein: CASSRPYDRDEQYF
CDR3 DNA: TGTGCCAGTAGTAGGCCCTATGACAGGGACGAGCAGTACTTC

clone size: few
J gene: TRBJ2-3
D gene: NA
V gene: TRBV7-2
CDR3 protein: CASSPTRAQYF
CDR3 DNA: TGTGCCAGCAGCCCTACAAGGGCGCAGTATTTT

clone size: few
J gene: TRBJ1-5
D gene: NA
V gene: TRBV2
CDR3 protein: CASSDTLGGGNQPQHF
CDR3 DNA: TGTGCCAGCAGTGACACATTGGGGGGCGGCAATCAGCCCCAGCATTTT

clone size: NA
J gene: TRBJ1-2
D gene: TRBD1
V gene: TRBV10-3
CDR3 protein: CAISESPVDRKSYGYTF
CDR3 DNA: TGTGCCATCAGTGAGTCCCCGGTGGACAGGAAGTCTTATGGCTACACCTTC

clone size: many
J gene: TRBJ2-3
D gene: NA
V gene: TRBV7-8
CDR3 protein: CASSLASSSTDTQYF
CDR3 DNA: TGTGCCAGCAGCTTAGCTTCTAGCTCCACAGATACGCAGTATTTT

clone size: NA
J gene: TRBJ1-1
D gene: NA
V gene: TRBV6-6
CDR3 protein: CASSPSETGLTEAFF
CDR3 DNA: TGTGCCAGCAGTCCGTCTGAGACAGGCCTCACTGAAGCTTTCTTT

clone size: few
J gene: TRBJ1-2
D gene: TRBD1
V gene: TRBV19
CDR3 protein: CASVDRANYGYTF
CDR3 DNA: TGTGCCAGTGTGGACAGGGCTAACTATGGCTACACCTTC

clone size: few
J gene: TRBJ2-3
D gene: NA
V gene: TRBV6-5
CDR3 protein: CASRGAYTQYF
CDR3 DNA: TGTGCCAGCAGGGGAGCTTATACGCAGTATTTT

clone size: NA
J gene: TRBJ2-2
D gene: TRBD2
V gene: TRBV12-3/TRBV12-4
CDR3 protein: CASSLGGAYTGELFF
CDR3 DNA: TGTGCCAGCAGTCTCGGGGGGGCCTACACCGGGGAGCTGTTTTTT

clone size: NA
J gene: TRBJ1-2
D gene: TRBD1
V gene: TRBV2
CDR3 protein: CASSKGTGGRYGYTF
CDR3 DNA: TGTGCCAGCAGCAAAGGGACAGGGGGCCGGTATGGCTACACCTTC

clone size: few
J gene: TRBJ2-3
D gene: NA
V gene: TRBV12-3/TRBV12-4
CDR3 protein: CASSLEQYTDTQYF
CDR3 DNA: TGTGCCAGCAGTTTAGAACAGTACACAGATACGCAGTATTTT

clone size: NA
J gene: TRBJ2-1
D gene: TRBD2
V gene: TRBV4-1
CDR3 protein: CASSREGQVSSYNEQFF
CDR3 DNA: TGCGCCAGCAGCCGGGAGGGGCAGGTCAGCTCCTACAATGAGCAGTTCTTC

clone size: NA
J gene: TRBJ2-2
D gene: TRBD1
V gene: TRBV27
CDR3 protein: CASSLYQGTGDTGELFF
CDR3 DNA: TGTGCCAGCAGTTTATACCAGGGAACAGGGGACACCGGGGAGCTGTTTTTT

clone size: few
J gene: TRBJ2-1
D gene: TRBD1
V gene: TRBV12-3/TRBV12-4
CDR3 protein: CASRSRDSNYNEQFF
CDR3 DNA: TGTGCCAGCAGGAGCCGGGACAGCAACTACAATGAGCAGTTCTTC

clone size: few
J gene: TRBJ2-1
D gene: NA
V gene: TRBV24-1
CDR3 protein: CATHVQPRYNEQFF
CDR3 DNA: TGTGCCACGCACGTGCAGCCCCGATACAATGAGCAGTTCTTC

clone size: NA
J gene: TRBJ2-1
D gene: TRBD1
V gene: TRBV6-2/TRBV6-3
CDR3 protein: CASSIRTGVAHTEQFF
CDR3 DNA: TGTGCCAGCAGTATCCGGACAGGGGTGGCCCATACTGAGCAGTTCTTC

clone size: many
J gene: TRBJ2-3
D gene: TRBD2
V gene: TRBV7-6
CDR3 protein: CASSPTSGDTDTQYF
CDR3 DNA: TGTGCCAGCAGCCCTACTAGCGGGGACACAGATACGCAGTATTTT

clone size: few
J gene: TRBJ2-7
D gene: TRBD1
V gene: TRBV7-8
CDR3 protein: CASSFDRTGGNYEQYF
CDR3 DNA: TGTGCCAGCAGCTTCGACCGGACAGGGGGCAACTACGAGCAGTACTTC

clone size: few
J gene: TRBJ1-2
D gene: NA
V gene: TRBV27
CDR3 protein: CASSLNRVSIYGYTF
CDR3 DNA: TGTGCCAGCAGTCTAAACAGGGTCTCTATCTATGGCTACACCTTC

clone size: NA
J gene: TRBJ1-2
D gene: TRBD1
V gene: TRBV2
CDR3 protein: CASSVGYGTANYGYTF
CDR3 DNA: TGTGCCAGCAGTGTGGGATATGGGACAGCTAACTATGGCTACACCTTC

clone size: NA
J gene: TRBJ2-7
D gene: NA
V gene: TRBV19
CDR3 protein: CASSTPTGYEQYF
CDR3 DNA: TGTGCCAGTAGTACCCCGACAGGCTACGAGCAGTACTTC

clone size: few
J gene: TRBJ1-1
D gene: NA
V gene: TRBV29-1
CDR3 protein: CSVIEGGNEAFF
CDR3 DNA: TGCAGCGTTATCGAGGGAGGGAACGAAGCTTTCTTT

clone size: many
J gene: TRBJ2-5
D gene: NA
V gene: TRBV7-9
CDR3 protein: CASSVGRRGELSETQYF
CDR3 DNA: TGTGCCAGCAGCGTAGGGAGGCGGGGCGAACTATCAGAGACCCAGTACTTC

clone size: few
J gene: TRBJ1-3
D gene: NA
V gene: TRBV7-9
CDR3 protein: CASSSTAGRNTIYF
CDR3 DNA: TGTGCCAGCAGCTCAACAGCCGGGCGAAACACCATATATTTT

clone size: NA
J gene: TRBJ1-5
D gene: TRBD1
V gene: TRBV19
CDR3 protein: CASSIFRQGWQPQHF
CDR3 DNA: TGTGCCAGTAGTATTTTCCGACAGGGTTGGCAGCCCCAGCATTTT

clone size: NA
J gene: TRBJ2-1
D gene: TRBD1
V gene: TRBV4-2
CDR3 protein: CASSQSLQGAYNEQFF
CDR3 DNA: TGTGCCAGCAGCCAGTCCTTACAGGGGGCTTACAATGAGCAGTTCTTC

clone size: NA
J gene: TRBJ2-3
D gene: NA
V gene: TRBV19
CDR3 protein: CASSMGWGAVVDTQYF
CDR3 DNA: TGTGCCAGTAGTATGGGGTGGGGGGCGGTTGTAGATACGCAGTATTTT

clone size: NA
J gene: TRBJ1-1
D gene: NA
V gene: TRBV6-5
CDR3 protein: CASSYLRGNEAFF
CDR3 DNA: TGTGCCAGCAGTTACCTCAGGGGTAATGAAGCTTTCTTT

clone size: few
J gene: TRBJ1-1
D gene: NA
V gene: TRBV29-1
CDR3 protein: CSVLGQNTEAFF
CDR3 DNA: TGCAGCGTCCTCGGACAGAACACTGAAGCTTTCTTT

clone size: NA
J gene: TRBJ1-1
D gene: NA
V gene: TRBV19
CDR3 protein: CASSIEAGNTEAFF
CDR3 DNA: TGTGCCAGTAGTATCGAAGCGGGGAACACTGAAGCTTTCTTT

clone size: few
J gene: TRBJ2-7
D gene: NA
V gene: TRBV7-9
CDR3 protein: CASSPRGGQGVYEQYF
CDR3 DNA: TGTGCCAGCAGCCCTAGGGGAGGGCAGGGGGTCTACGAGCAGTACTTC